This T cell receptor beta chain was identified during a study of early T cells in non-severe SARS-CoV-2 infection. As for the study in general: Chains stayed unpaired after sequencing of bulk RNA from unsorted whole blood. Study observations and caveats: A preference for anti-spike CD8 responses marked VDJdb matching, which missed private and CD4 specificities.

The germline gives CDR1 SGDLS, CDR2 YYNGEE. The CDR3 has 19 amino acids. V lost 0 bases to trimming and J lost 8 bases; unmatched junction nucleotides: 16. Molecules of cDNA were individually given unique molecular identifiers that were attached to them. From the 5' RACE reads, TCRdb called clonotypes with MiXCR, one entry per CDR3 protein. In the table there are 84,000 or so distinct CDR3 sequences, around 10% of which are singletons. Note on this clonotype: Antigen specificity is unknown.

V is TRBV9 and J is TRBJ2-3; 12 nucleotides match TRBD2. The clonotype was recovered from an adult who was a healthcare worker with PCR-confirmed SARS-CoV-2 infection or an uninfected control (not recorded which). Sequenced material: whole blood. The CDR3: CASSVEGPGLAGLVSTQYF. CDR3 bases: TGTGCCAGCAGCGTAGAGGGCCCGGGACTAGCGGGTTTAGTCTCTACGCAGTATTTT. Variable domain in full (rest from reference TRBV9 and TRBJ2-3): DSGVTQTPKHLITATGQRVTLRCSPRSGDLSVYWYQQSLDQGLQFLIQYYNGEERAKGNILERFSAQQFPDLHSELNLSSLELGDSALYFCASSVEGPGLAGLVSTQYFGPGTRLTVL.